This T cell receptor beta chain was captured in a study of blood T cell repertoires in COVID-19 (dated by TCRdb to 2018 to 2021). For the wider study: Collaborator samples came from the United States, Italy and Spain and covered acute and convalescent phases of COVID-19. The prospective study material was composed of cDNA or gDNA derived from T cells, B-cell-depleted T cells, or PBMCs. The repertoires were released in a freely available public database intended as a resource for research on the immune response to SARS-CoV-2. Where available, HLA class I and class II types were obtained from metadata supplied by the sample provider rather than from assay-based typing. The samples were drawn from two sources: the first 160 participants of the ongoing ImmuneRACE study, and 950 to 1,500 subjects contributed by 6 global collaborators. Subjects who had been exposed to COVID-19, were actively infected with it, or had recovered from it provided the deeply sampled blood TCRbeta repertoires that made up the dataset. Sample metadata almost always included a de-identified subject ID, COVID-19 status, age in years and sex.

Overall study outcomes, separate from this receptor: The quantity of clinical and demographic metadata differed by source and by participant and was supplied without curation.

From the cysteine up to the phenylalanine, the CDR3 has a length of 15 residues. Only the CDR3 portion is preserved as DNA: 45 bases, with reading frame beginning at the first base. V and J are truncated by 2 bases and 2 bases respectively, leaving an intervening sequence of 13 bases. CDR1 and CDR2, looked up from the germline V gene, are SGHRS and YFSETQ. TCRbeta CDR3 regions were amplified from genomic DNA using the immunoSEQ Assay, a bias-controlled multiplex PCR. The study's processing was this. The number of nucleated cells in each sample was estimated by amplification of reference gene primers within the assay. To quantify the absolute abundance of each unique TCRbeta CDR3 rearrangement, sequence reads were collapsed and filtered. For each sample, productive Simpson clonality was calculated as the square root of Simpson's diversity index across productive rearrangements. Entries here come from immuneACCESS through TCRdb and include only in-frame sequences with V and J called. Some clones fail to appear in such tables; in the studies checked, an unresolved V gene covers under half of the shortfall, and the cause of the remainder is unknown. V and J calls and clone size are as listed in that table; D and trimming were resolved from the DNA. The sample table records about 280,000 clones; around 90% of these occur just once. The top ten constitute roughly 2.2% of the sample.

To note about this clone: It has no known antigen specificity. Base qualities are not at hand, and no much larger clone is one base apart.

Samples from volunteer blood donors who had recovered from COVID-19 were contributed by a second Seattle source. Each collaborating institution followed its own protocols to collect whole blood in K2EDTA tubes. For TCRbeta analysis, collaborators shipped samples as frozen whole blood, isolated PBMCs, or DNA extracted from either of those sample types. The rearranged chain carries TRBV5-1 and TRBJ2-5; the D segment could be TRBD2, given 5 matching bases. The receptor's source is a woman between 45 and 60 years old who had recovered from COVID-19. Sequencing was carried out using peripheral blood. The nucleotides are TGCGCCAGCAGCTTCCTAGGACTGAGTCAAGAGACCCAGTACTTC. The translation is CASSFLGLSQETQYF.